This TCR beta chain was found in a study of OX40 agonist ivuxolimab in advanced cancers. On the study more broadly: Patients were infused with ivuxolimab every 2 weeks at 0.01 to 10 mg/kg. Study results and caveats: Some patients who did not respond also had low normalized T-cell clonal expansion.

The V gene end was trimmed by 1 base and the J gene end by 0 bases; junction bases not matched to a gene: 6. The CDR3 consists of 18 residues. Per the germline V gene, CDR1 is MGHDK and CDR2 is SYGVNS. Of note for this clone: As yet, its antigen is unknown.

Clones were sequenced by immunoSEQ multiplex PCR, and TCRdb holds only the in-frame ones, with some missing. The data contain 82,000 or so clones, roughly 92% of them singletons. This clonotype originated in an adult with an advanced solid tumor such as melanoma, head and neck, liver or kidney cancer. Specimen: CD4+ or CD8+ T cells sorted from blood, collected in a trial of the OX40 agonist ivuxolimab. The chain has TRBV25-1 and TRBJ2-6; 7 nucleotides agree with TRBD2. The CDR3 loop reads CASSEFYPGGSGANVLTF. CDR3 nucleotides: TGTGCCAGCAGTGAATTTTATCCGGGAGGCTCTGGGGCCAACGTCCTGACTTTC. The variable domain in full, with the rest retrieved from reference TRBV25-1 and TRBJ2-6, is EADIYQTPRYLVIGTGKKITLECSQTMGHDKMYWYQQDPGMELHLIHYSYGVNSTEKGDLSSESTVSRIRTEHFPLTLESARPSHTSQYLCASSEFYPGGSGANVLTFGAGSRLTVL.